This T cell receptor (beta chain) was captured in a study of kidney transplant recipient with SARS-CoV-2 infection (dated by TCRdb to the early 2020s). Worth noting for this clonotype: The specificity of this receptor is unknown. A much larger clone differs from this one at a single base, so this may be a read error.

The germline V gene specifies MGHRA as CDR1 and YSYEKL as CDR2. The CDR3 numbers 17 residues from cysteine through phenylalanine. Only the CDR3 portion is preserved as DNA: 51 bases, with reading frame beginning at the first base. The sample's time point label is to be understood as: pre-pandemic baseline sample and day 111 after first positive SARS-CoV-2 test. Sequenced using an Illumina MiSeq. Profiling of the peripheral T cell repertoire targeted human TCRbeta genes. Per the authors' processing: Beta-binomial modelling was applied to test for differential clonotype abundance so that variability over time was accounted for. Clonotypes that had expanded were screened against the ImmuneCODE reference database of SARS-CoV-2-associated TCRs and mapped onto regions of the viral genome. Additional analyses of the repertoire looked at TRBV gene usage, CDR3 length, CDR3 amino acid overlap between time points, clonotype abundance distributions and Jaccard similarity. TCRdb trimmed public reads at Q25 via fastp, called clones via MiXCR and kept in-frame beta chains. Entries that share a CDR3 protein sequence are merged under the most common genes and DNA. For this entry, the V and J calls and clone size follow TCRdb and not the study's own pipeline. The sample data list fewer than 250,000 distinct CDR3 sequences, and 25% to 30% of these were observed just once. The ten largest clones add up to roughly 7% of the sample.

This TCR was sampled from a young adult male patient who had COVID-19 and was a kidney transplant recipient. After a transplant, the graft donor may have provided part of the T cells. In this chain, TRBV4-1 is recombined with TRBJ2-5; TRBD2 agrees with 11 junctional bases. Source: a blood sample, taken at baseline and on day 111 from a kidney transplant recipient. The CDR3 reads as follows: CAGSPRTSGPEGETQYF. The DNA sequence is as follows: TGCGCCGGCAGCCCTCGGACTAGCGGGCCCGAGGGGGAGACCCAGTACTTC.